Below, 24 T cell receptor beta chains from the same sample are listed, as sequenced in a study of neoadjuvant anti-PD-1 for oral cavity cancer. Time point here: after neoadjuvant nivolumab, at surgical resection. Assay: immunoSEQ multiplex PCR; the TCRdb copy retains only in-frame clones and omits some. The sample holds roughly 16,000 clones, about 34% seen once. Sequenced material: tumor tissue, taken after nivolumab (anti-PD-1) treatment. The source is a person aged 35 to 85 with oral cavity squamous cell carcinoma.

This clone has more than one count but fewer than ten. V gene TRBV5-6 combines with J gene TRBJ2-7, with D maybe TRBD1 (6 bases). The CDR3 runs to 13 residues. Germline CDR1 SGHDT, CDR2 YYEEEE. Trimming took 1 base from V and 5 from J, leaving 10 bases between them. The CDR3 loop reads CASSLIQGHEQYF. The CDR3 DNA sequence: TGTGCCAGCAGCTTGATCCAGGGGCACGAGCAGTACTTC.

In this sample, this clone turned up a few times. The chain uses TRBV27 and TRBJ1-1, with D possibly being TRBD1 (6 bases). Germline V lookup: CDR1 MNHEY, CDR2 SMNVEV (reference sequence). The CDR3 is 14 residues long. The V gene lost 5 bases and the J gene lost 5 bases, with 15 bases spanning the gap. The CDR3 is CASSNGGARTEAFF. The CDR3 DNA is TGTGCCAGCAGTAATGGGGGGGCGAGAACTGAAGCTTTCTTT.

The chain has TRBV27 and TRBJ2-1; the D is unclear. CDR1 is MNHEY and CDR2 is SMNVEV in the germline V gene (reference sequence). The germline V and J ends were trimmed by 10 bases and 4 bases, with 14 bases remaining between them. CDR3 length: 13 residues. For the CDR3, the DNA is TGTGCCACCACGGGCGCAGGATACAATGAGCAGTTCTTC. This translates into CATTGAGYNEQFF.

The chain carries TRBV7-2 and TRBJ1-1; 9 nucleotides agree with TRBD1. The CDR3 sequence is 15 residues long. The germline V gene has CDR1 SGHTA and CDR2 FQGNSA. With 7 bases clipped from V and 0 bases from J, the junction kept 6 bases outside the gene matches. The CDR3 region is CASTLTGGMNTEAFF. The CDR3 DNA reads TGTGCCAGCACGCTGACAGGGGGGATGAACACTGAAGCTTTCTTT.

The chain employs TRBV6-6 and TRBJ1-2, with D perhaps TRBD1 (6 bases). There are 13 residues in the CDR3. The germline V and J ends were trimmed by 6 bases and 8 bases, with 16 bases remaining between them. The germline V gene has CDR1 MNHNY and CDR2 SVGAGI (reference sequence). The CDR3 here is CASSPLRGLGYTF. CDR3 DNA sequence: TGTGCCAGCAGCCCATTGAGGGGGTTAGGCTACACCTTC.

The chain joins TRBV11-3 to TRBJ2-3; D is perhaps TRBD2 (6 bases). Germline V CDR1 and CDR2: SGHNT, YENEEA. Trimming stripped 5 bases from V and 6 bases from J, with 15 bases between. The CDR3 contains 14 residues. CDR3 in amino acids: CASSAGQSGDTQYF. The CDR3 DNA sequence: TGTGCCAGCAGCGCTGGCCAAAGCGGGGATACGCAGTATTTT.

This chain links TRBV10-2 with TRBJ2-5; D call uncertain. The germline V gene has CDR1 WSHSY and CDR2 SAAADI. V was clipped by 4 bases and J by 3 bases, with 9 bases between them. This CDR3 has 13 amino acids. The DNA of the CDR3 is TGCGCCAGCAGTGCGCAGGTCGAAGAGACCCAGTACTTC. Its translation: CASSAQVEETQYF.

This chain's CDR3 is CASSEWAGRDGYTF. The CDR3, as DNA: TGTGCCAGCAGTGAATGGGCAGGGAGAGATGGCTACACCTTC. The chain recombines TRBV2 with TRBJ1-2; possible D gene TRBD1, 5 bases. The V gene lost 2 bases and the J gene lost 6 bases, with 13 bases spanning the gap. Germline V gene sequence: CDR1 SNHLY, CDR2 FYNNEI. The CDR3 sequence is 14 residues long.

This clone has only a few counts. V and J are TRBV7-9 and TRBJ2-3; D gene unclear. The germline V gene encodes CDR1 SEHNR and CDR2 FQNEAQ (reference sequence). Trimming removed 5 bases from V and 4 bases from J, with 13 bases in between. This CDR3 spans 14 amino acids. CDR3 sequence (DNA): TGTGCCAGCAGCCAACCCCCGGTGGCAGATACGCAGTATTTT. It encodes CASSQPPVADTQYF.

In its sample, this clone was seen a few times. The rearrangement links TRBV10-3 to TRBJ2-1; 8 bases match TRBD1. The junction had 7 bases not matched to a gene; V was cut back by 6 bases and J by 3 bases. There are 15 residues in the CDR3. CDR1 is ENHRY, CDR2 SYGVKD, per germline. CDR3 sequence (DNA): TGTGCCATCAGCTCCGGGACAGGCGTCTACAATGAGCAGTTCTTC. Amino acid sequence: CAISSGTGVYNEQFF.

This clone was counted between two and nine times. The rearrangement joins TRBV28 to TRBJ1-2; D is unclear. The germline V and J ends were trimmed by 3 bases and 3 bases, with 11 bases remaining between them. The CDR3 is 14 residues long. The germline V gene encodes CDR1 MDHEN and CDR2 SYDVKM. In nucleotides, the CDR3 is TGTGCCAGCAGTTTTTCGGGTTCTTACTATGGCTACACCTTC. It specifies CASSFSGSYYGYTF.

The chain employs TRBV7-2 and TRBJ2-6, with TRBD2 identical over 10 bases. Losses at the gene ends were 0 bases for V and 4 bases for J; bases not matched to a gene: 0. The germline CDR1 and CDR2 sequences are SGHTA and FQGNSA. This CDR3 contains 16 residues. The CDR3 protein is CASSLAGLAGANVLTF. The CDR3 coding sequence is TGTGCCAGCAGCTTAGCGGGACTAGCGGGGGCCAACGTCCTGACTTTC.

This chain uses TRBV5-1 with TRBJ2-3, with 10 bases lining up with TRBD2. Per germline, CDR1 SGHRS and CDR2 YFSETQ. Losses at the gene ends were 0 bases for V and 4 bases for J; bases not matched to a gene: 5. The CDR3 sequence is 16 residues long. The CDR3 DNA reads TGCGCCAGCAGCTTGGCTAGAGCGGGGGGGGCAGATACGCAGTATTTT. It is translated as CASSLARAGGADTQYF.

The chain uses TRBV25-1 and TRBJ1-1, with TRBD1 matching 8 bases. This CDR3 region has 13 residues. In germline, CDR1 is MGHDK, CDR2 SYGVNS. V was clipped by 8 bases and J by 5 bases; unmatched bases: 7. In DNA form, the CDR3 reads TGTGCCAGCGGACAGGGTAGTGGGACTGAAGCTTTCTTT. Translating it yields CASGQGSGTEAFF.

This clone showed up just a few times. The chain recombines TRBV5-6 with TRBJ1-1, with D unclear. V was pared by 4 bases and J by 2 bases, with 3 bases between. This CDR3 comprises 11 residues. CDR1 and CDR2 from the germline V gene are SGHDT and YYEEEE. CDR3: CASSHNTEAFF. The CDR3 DNA sequence: TGTGCCAGCAGCCACAACACTGAAGCTTTCTTT.

The chain employs TRBV19 and TRBJ1-5, with D perhaps matching TRBD1 (6 bases). Germline values: CDR1 LNHDA, CDR2 SQIVND (reference sequence). The V and J ends lost 4 bases and 2 bases respectively, with 12 bases between them. This CDR3 has 15 residues. DNA of the CDR3: TGTGCCAGTAGTAATCAGGGGACCGGCAATCAGCCCCAGCATTTT. Its protein is CASSNQGTGNQPQHF.

The chain links TRBV6-6 to TRBJ1-5; D remains unclear. The CDR3 has 13 residues. Germline CDR1 and CDR2: MNHNY and SVGAGI (reference sequence). The V gene lost 1 base and the J gene lost 2 bases, with 3 bases spanning the gap. The CDR3 nucleotides are TGTGCCAGCAGTTACTACGGCAATCAGCCCCAGCATTTT. The encoded protein is CASSYYGNQPQHF.

V and J are TRBV9 and TRBJ1-1; TRBD1 agrees at 9 bases. The CDR3 loop spans 15 amino acids. With V trimmed by 0 bases and J by 4 bases, 4 bases remained unmatched. Germline CDR1 reads SGDLS; CDR2 reads YYNGEE. For the CDR3, the DNA is TGTGCCAGCAGCGTAGTAGGACAGGGGTTCACTGAAGCTTTCTTT. This sequence encodes CASSVVGQGFTEAFF.

As to this clone: This may be a read error, as it is one base from a much larger clone. The chain links TRBV9 to TRBJ1-1, with D hard to call. This CDR3 has 13 residues. CDR1 is SGDLS, CDR2 YYNGEE, per germline. Trimming took 4 bases from V and 1 from J, leaving 8 bases between them. This CDR3 is CASSPHKNTEAFF. In DNA, the CDR3 is TGTGCCAGCAGCCCCCACAAGAACACTGAAGCTTTCTTT.

There are a few counts of this clone. The chain employs TRBV20-1 and TRBJ2-7, with 7 bases fitting TRBD1. Trimming cost V 0 bases and J 7 bases; bases outside gene matches: 0. From germline, CDR1 is DFQATT and CDR2 SNEGSKA (reference sequence). The CDR3 extends over 11 amino acids. CDR3 DNA sequence: TGCAGTGCTAGAGAGGACAGGGAGCAGTACTTC. Translating it yields CSAREDREQYF.

The chain joins TRBV7-2 to TRBJ1-2, with D possibly matching TRBD1 (5 bases). Trimming removed 2 bases from V and 0 bases from J, with 10 bases in between. Germline CDR1 SGHTA, CDR2 FQGNSA. This CDR3 region has 15 residues. CDR3: CASSLSRAPNYGYTF. CDR3 sequence (DNA): TGTGCCAGCAGCTTATCCAGGGCCCCTAACTATGGCTACACCTTC.

The J gene is TRBJ2-1, the V gene TRBV6-5; the match to TRBD1 covers 7 bases. After removal of 2 bases from V and 6 bases from J, the junction contained 7 bases not matched to a gene. The CDR3 runs 15 residues. Germline-derived CDR1 and CDR2 are MNHEY and SVGAGI. CDR3 DNA sequence: TGTGCCAGCAGTTACGACAGGGATGAAATCAATGAGCAGTTCTTC. Translated: CASSYDRDEINEQFF.

The rearrangement joins TRBV5-8 to TRBJ2-3, with 9 bases lining up with TRBD1. The trim removed 9 bases at V and 5 bases at J, leaving 7 bases unmatched. The CDR3 is 13 residues long. CDR1 and CDR2 from the germline V gene are SGHTS and YDEGEE. The CDR3 nucleotides read TGTGCCATGCGGGACAGGGCGTTAGATACGCAGTATTTT. Residues: CAMRDRALDTQYF. Full variable domain (rest looked up from reference TRBV5-8 and TRBJ2-3): EAGVTQSPTHLIKTRGQQATLRCSPISGHTSVYWYQQALGLGLQFLLWYDEGEERNRGNFPPRFSGRQFPNYSSELNVNALELEDSALYLCAMRDRALDTQYFGPGTRLTVL.

CDR3 residues: CASRGDRQYF. CDR3 bases: TGTGCCAGCAGAGGGGACAGGCAATATTTT. The chain is built from TRBV6-5 and TRBJ2-3; 8 bases map to TRBD1. The junction had 5 bases not matched to a gene; V was cut back by 6 bases and J by 15 bases. Germline V gene sequence: CDR1 MNHEY, CDR2 SVGAGI. CDR3 length equals 10 residues.